This T cell receptor beta chain was sequenced in a study of T cells in Graves' hyperthyroidism and ophthalmopathy. Germline CDR1 DFQATT, CDR2 SNEGSKA (reference sequence). V dropped 5 bases and J dropped 2; count of bases not matched to a gene: 11. This CDR3 spans 17 amino acids. Template material for amplifying TCR beta CDR3 regions consisted of RNA transcripts. RT-PCR in the first round (using the HTBI primer set) targeted the TCR CDR3. TCRdb re-called the multiplex PCR reads with MiXCR, one entry per CDR3 protein. The sample holds fewer than 450,000 distinct CDR3 sequences, 12% to 15% seen once. This clonotype was seen many times.

The chain uses TRBV20-1 and TRBJ1-3; 11 bases map to TRBD1. This TCR derives from a woman aged 60-75 years with Graves' ophthalmopathy. Sequencing input: blood. The CDR3 here is CSASHWGQGDTGNTIYF. In DNA, the CDR3 is TGCAGTGCTTCTCATTGGGGACAGGGGGACACTGGAAACACCATATATTTT.